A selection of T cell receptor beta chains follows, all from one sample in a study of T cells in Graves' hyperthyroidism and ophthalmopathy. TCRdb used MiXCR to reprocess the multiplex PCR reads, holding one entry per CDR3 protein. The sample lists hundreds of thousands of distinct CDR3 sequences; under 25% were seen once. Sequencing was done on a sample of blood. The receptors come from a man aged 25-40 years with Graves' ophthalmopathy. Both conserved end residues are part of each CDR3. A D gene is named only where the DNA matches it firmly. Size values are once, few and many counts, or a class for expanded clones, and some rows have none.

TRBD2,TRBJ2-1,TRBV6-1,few,CASTRGLAGELQFF,TGTGCCAGCACCCGGGGGCTAGCGGGAGAATTGCAGTTCTTC
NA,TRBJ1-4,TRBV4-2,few,CASSPGKDPTNEKLFF,TGTGCCAGCAGCCCAGGAAAGGACCCAACTAATGAAAAACTGTTTTTT
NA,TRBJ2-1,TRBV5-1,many,CASSSWIDNEQFF,TGCGCCAGCAGCTCCTGGATTGACAATGAGCAGTTCTTC
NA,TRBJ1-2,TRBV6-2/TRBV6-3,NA,CASRPDGEYGYTF,TGTGCCAGCAGACCTGACGGTGAATATGGCTACACCTTC
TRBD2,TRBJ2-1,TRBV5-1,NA,CASSSGSSGSEQFF,TGCGCCAGCAGTTCGGGGTCTAGCGGGAGTGAGCAGTTCTTC
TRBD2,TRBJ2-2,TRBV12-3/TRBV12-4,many,CASSHGLAGGTGELFF,TGTGCCAGCAGTCACGGACTAGCGGGAGGTACCGGGGAGCTGTTTTTT
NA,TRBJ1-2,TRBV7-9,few,CASSLWVGSNYGYTF,TGTGCCAGCAGCTTATGGGTAGGGAGTAACTATGGCTACACCTTC
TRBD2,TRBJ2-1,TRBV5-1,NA,CASSPEAGGPNEQFF,TGCGCCAGCAGCCCGGAAGCGGGAGGACCCAATGAGCAGTTCTTC
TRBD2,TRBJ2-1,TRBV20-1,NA,CSAFTPGLAGERFNEQFF,TGCAGTGCTTTCACCCCGGGACTAGCGGGAGAAAGGTTCAATGAGCAGTTCTTC
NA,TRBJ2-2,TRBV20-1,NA,CSAPRIMSTGELFF,TGCAGTGCTCCTAGGATAATGAGCACCGGGGAGCTGTTTTTT
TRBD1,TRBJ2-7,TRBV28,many,CASSHRGMSSYEQYF,TGTGCCAGCAGTCACAGGGGGATGAGTTCGTACGAGCAGTACTTC
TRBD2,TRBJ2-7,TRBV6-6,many,CASSSKTSGTYEQYF,TGTGCCAGCAGTTCCAAGACTAGCGGGACCTACGAGCAGTACTTC
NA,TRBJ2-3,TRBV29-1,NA,CSASKEPTDTQYF,TGCAGCGCTTCTAAAGAGCCCACAGATACGCAGTATTTT
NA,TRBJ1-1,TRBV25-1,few,CASSYRVGVNTEAFF,TGTGCCAGCAGCTACAGGGTTGGGGTGAACACTGAAGCTTTCTTT
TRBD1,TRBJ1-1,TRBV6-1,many,CASSEGQLNTEAFF,TGTGCCAGCAGTGAGGGACAGTTGAACACTGAAGCTTTCTTT
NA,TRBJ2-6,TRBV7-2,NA,CASSENDSGANVLTF,TGTGCCAGCAGCGAAAATGACTCTGGGGCCAACGTCCTGACTTTC
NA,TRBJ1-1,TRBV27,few,CASRYNREMNTEAFF,TGTGCCAGCAGATATAACAGGGAAATGAACACTGAAGCTTTCTTT
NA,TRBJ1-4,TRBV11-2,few,CASSRAGFTNEKLFF,TGTGCCAGCAGTCGCGCAGGTTTCACTAATGAAAAACTGTTTTTT
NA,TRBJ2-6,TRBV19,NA,CAIKDSGANVLTF,TGTGCCATAAAGGACTCTGGGGCCAACGTCCTGACTTTC
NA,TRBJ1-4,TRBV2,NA,CASSEREKLFF,TGTGCCAGCAGTGAACGAGAAAAACTGTTTTTT
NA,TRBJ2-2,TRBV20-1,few,CSARGPDTGELFF,TGCAGTGCTCGAGGGCCAGACACCGGGGAGCTGTTTTTT
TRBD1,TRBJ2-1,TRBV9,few,CASSEMGQGKNEQFF,TGTGCCAGCAGCGAAATGGGACAGGGGAAGAATGAGCAGTTCTTC
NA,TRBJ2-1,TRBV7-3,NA,CASSSRQSSYNEQFF,TGTGCCAGCAGCTCGAGACAGAGCTCCTACAATGAGCAGTTCTTC
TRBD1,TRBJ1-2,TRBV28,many,CASSPAQGAIYGYTF,TGTGCCAGCAGTCCCGCCCAGGGGGCAATTTATGGCTACACCTTC
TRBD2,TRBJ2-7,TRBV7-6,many,CASSSAAGESYEQYF,TGTGCCAGCAGCTCAGCAGCGGGAGAGTCCTACGAGCAGTACTTC
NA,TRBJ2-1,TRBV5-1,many,CASSPTLTRGANNEQFF,TGCGCCAGCAGCCCTACCCTTACACGGGGGGCCAACAATGAGCAGTTCTTC
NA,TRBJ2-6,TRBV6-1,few,CASSLHIPSGANVLTF,TGTGCCAGCAGCCTCCACATCCCCTCTGGGGCCAACGTCCTGACTTTC
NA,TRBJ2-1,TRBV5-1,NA,CASSLGIAEADEQFF,TGCGCCAGCAGCTTGGGGATAGCGGAAGCGGATGAGCAGTTCTTC
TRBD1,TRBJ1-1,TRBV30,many,CAWSKADRVNTEAFF,TGTGCCTGGAGTAAAGCCGACAGGGTGAACACTGAAGCTTTCTTT
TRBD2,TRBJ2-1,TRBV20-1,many,CSATPGLDSYNEQFF,TGCAGTGCGACCCCGGGACTAGACTCCTACAATGAGCAGTTCTTC
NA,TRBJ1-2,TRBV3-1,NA,CASSQEWGYGYTF,TGTGCCAGCAGCCAAGAATGGGGCTATGGCTACACCTTC
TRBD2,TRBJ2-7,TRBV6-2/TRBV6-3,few,CASRVGTSGSYEQYF,TGTGCCAGCAGAGTCGGGACTAGCGGATCCTACGAGCAGTACTTC
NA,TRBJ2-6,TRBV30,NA,CAWSSGVSSGANVLTF,TGTGCCTGGAGTTCGGGGGTTTCCTCTGGGGCCAACGTCCTGACTTTC
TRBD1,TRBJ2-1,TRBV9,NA,CASSVRAWGQGDNEQFF,TGTGCCAGCAGCGTAAGGGCATGGGGACAGGGGGACAATGAGCAGTTCTTC
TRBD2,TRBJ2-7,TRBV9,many,CATLTGGSYEQYF,TGTGCCACCTTAACGGGAGGCTCCTACGAGCAGTACTTC
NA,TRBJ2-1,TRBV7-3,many,CASSQGSGPTHEQFF,TGTGCCAGCAGCCAAGGTTCTGGGCCCACCCACGAGCAGTTCTTC
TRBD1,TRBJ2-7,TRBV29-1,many,CSVGTGGREQYF,TGCAGCGTTGGGACAGGGGGCCGGGAGCAGTACTTC
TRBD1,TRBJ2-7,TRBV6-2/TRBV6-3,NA,CASSYSRVLQGSNEQYF,TGTGCCAGCAGTTACTCGAGGGTCCTACAGGGGAGTAACGAGCAGTACTTC
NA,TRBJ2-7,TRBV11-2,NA,CASSRYSEQYF,TGTGCCAGCTCCAGGTATTCCGAGCAGTACTTC
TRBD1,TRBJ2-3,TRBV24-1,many,CATSDTGQGGDTQYF,TGTGCCACCAGTGATACAGGACAGGGAGGAGATACGCAGTATTTT
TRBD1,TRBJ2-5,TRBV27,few,CASSLRSTRGLYQETQYF,TGTGCCAGCAGTTTACGGAGTACCAGGGGGCTGTACCAAGAGACCCAGTACTTC
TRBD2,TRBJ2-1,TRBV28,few,CASSFGGGSSYNEQFF,TGTGCCAGCAGTTTTGGGGGAGGGAGCTCCTACAATGAGCAGTTCTTC
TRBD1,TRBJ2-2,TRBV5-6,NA,CAGSFGTANTGELFF,TGTGCCGGCAGCTTCGGGACAGCGAACACCGGGGAGCTGTTTTTT
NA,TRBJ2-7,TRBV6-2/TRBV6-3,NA,CASSRYKDISSYEQYF,TGTGCCAGCAGCCGTTACAAGGACATCAGCTCCTACGAGCAGTACTTC
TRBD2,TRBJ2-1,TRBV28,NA,CASSKPRGLAEGDLYNEQFF,TGTGCCAGCAGCAAACCCCGGGGACTAGCGGAGGGGGATCTCTACAATGAGCAGTTCTTC
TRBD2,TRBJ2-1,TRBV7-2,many,CASSSSGLAKYNEQFF,TGTGCCAGCAGCTCCAGTGGACTAGCGAAATACAATGAGCAGTTCTTC
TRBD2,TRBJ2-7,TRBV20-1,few,CSARALAGTYEQYF,TGCAGTGCTAGAGCCCTAGCGGGTACCTACGAGCAGTACTTC
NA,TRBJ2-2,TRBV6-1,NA,CASRGELTTGELFF,TGTGCCAGTCGAGGTGAACTTACCACCGGGGAGCTGTTTTTT
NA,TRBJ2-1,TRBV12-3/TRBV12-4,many,CASSLTNLYNEQFF,TGTGCCAGCAGTCTGACTAACCTATACAATGAGCAGTTCTTC
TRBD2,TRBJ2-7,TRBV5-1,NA,CASSESGRGVPRQYF,TGCGCCAGCAGCGAGAGTGGGAGGGGAGTGCCCCGGCAGTACTTC
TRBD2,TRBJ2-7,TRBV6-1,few,CASSPLAGVAYEQYF,TGTGCCAGCAGTCCGTTAGCGGGAGTGGCCTACGAGCAGTACTTC
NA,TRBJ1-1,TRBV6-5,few,CASSYEGEAFF,TGTGCCAGCAGTTACGAAGGGGAAGCTTTCTTT